The clone carrying this T cell receptor (beta chain) was seen a handful of times. This record comes from a study of T-cell reconstitution after alpha-beta-depleted transplantation in children. Germline V lookup: CDR1 MGHDK, CDR2 SYGVNS. The CDR3 sequence is 15 residues long. V was pared by 2 bases and J by 2 bases, with 1 base of the junction left unmatched. The library targeted TCRbeta and was prepared with unique molecular identifiers. TCRdb ran MiXCR on the PCR reads and lists one entry per CDR3 protein. The sample lists approximately 590,000 distinct CDR3 sequences, over 9.5% occurring once. Source: PBMCs from the stem cell graft donor, taken from the stem cell graft. The receptor's source is a human donor who donated a stem cell graft to a child with acute myeloid leukemia. This chain uses TRBV25-1 with TRBJ2-1; 9 bases agree with TRBD1. The CDR3 nucleotides read TGTGCCAGCAGTGAAAGGGACAGGGCCTACAATGAGCAGTTCTTC. As protein: CASSERDRAYNEQFF.